This T cell receptor beta chain was retrieved from a study of T-cell memory formation after mild COVID-19. Study conclusions and caveats: Some clones that responded turned up in pre-infection memory, which suggests that cross-reactive memory joined in. Clones that shrank (day 15 to 85) were balanced CD4/CD8, whereas later expanders leaned CD4+.

On this clonotype itself: Its target is not known.

V lost 6 bases to trimming and J lost 6 bases; unmatched junction nucleotides: 7. Germline CDR1 is SGHTA and CDR2 is FQGTGA. CDR3 length: 15 amino acids. MiXCR, applied by TCRdb to the 5' RACE reads, yields one record per CDR3 protein. The sample has 150,000 to 200,000 distinct CDR3 sequences; about 28% are singletons. The sequence was collected from an adult woman who had mild COVID-19 (a few samples of this study predate the infection). Cell type and time point are not known. The sequenced sample was PBMCs or a T cell subset sorted from them (not recorded which). The chain recombines TRBV7-3 with TRBJ2-2; 10 bases fit TRBD1. The CDR3 spells CASRGRTGGPGELFF. In nucleotides, the CDR3 is TGTGCCAGCAGGGGCAGGACAGGGGGTCCCGGGGAGCTGTTTTTT. The entire variable domain, with the rest obtained from reference TRBV7-3 and TRBJ2-2, is as follows: GAGVSQTPSNKVTEKGKYVELRCDPISGHTALYWYRQSLGQGPEFLIYFQGTGAADDSGLPNDRFFAVRPEGSVSTLKIQRTERGDSAVYLCASRGRTGGPGELFFGEGSRLTVL.